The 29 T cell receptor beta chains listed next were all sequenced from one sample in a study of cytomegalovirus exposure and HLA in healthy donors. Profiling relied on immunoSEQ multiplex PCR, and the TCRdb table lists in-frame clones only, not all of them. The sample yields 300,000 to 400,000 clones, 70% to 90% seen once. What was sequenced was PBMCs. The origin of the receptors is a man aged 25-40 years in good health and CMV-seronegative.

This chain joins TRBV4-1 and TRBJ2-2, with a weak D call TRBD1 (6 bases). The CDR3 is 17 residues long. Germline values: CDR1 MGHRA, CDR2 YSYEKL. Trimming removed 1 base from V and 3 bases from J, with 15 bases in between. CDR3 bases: TGCGCCAGCAGCCAAGTGGGGGCTTGGGGTTACACCGGGGAGCTGTTTTTT. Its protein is CASSQVGAWGYTGELFF.

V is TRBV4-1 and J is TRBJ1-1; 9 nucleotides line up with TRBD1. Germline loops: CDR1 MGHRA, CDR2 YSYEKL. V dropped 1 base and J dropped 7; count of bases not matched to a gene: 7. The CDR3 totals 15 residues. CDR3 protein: CASSQGTGAKGEAFF. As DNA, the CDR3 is TGCGCCAGCAGCCAAGGGACAGGGGCAAAAGGTGAAGCTTTCTTT.

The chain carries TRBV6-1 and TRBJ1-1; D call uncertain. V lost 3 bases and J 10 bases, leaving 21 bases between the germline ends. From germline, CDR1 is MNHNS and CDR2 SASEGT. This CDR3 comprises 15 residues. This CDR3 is CASSDGSQSSLVAFF. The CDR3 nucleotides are TGTGCCAGCAGTGATGGTAGCCAGTCGAGTTTGGTAGCTTTCTTT.

CDR3 sequence (DNA): TGTGTCAGAAGCTTAGAACGGACTAGGCTATACTACGAGCAGTACTTC. This translates into CVRSLERTRLYYEQYF. This chain uses TRBV7-5 with TRBJ2-7; the table's D call of TRBD2 was not tested on the DNA. TRBV7-5 is shown as a pseudogene. The CDR3 spans 16 residues.

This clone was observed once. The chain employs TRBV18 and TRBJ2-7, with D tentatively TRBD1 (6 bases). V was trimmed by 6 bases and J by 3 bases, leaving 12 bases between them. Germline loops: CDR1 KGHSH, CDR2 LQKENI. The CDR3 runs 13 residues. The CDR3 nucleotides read TGTGCCAGCTCCCCCCAGGGGATCTACGAGCAGTACTTC. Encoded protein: CASSPQGIYEQYF.

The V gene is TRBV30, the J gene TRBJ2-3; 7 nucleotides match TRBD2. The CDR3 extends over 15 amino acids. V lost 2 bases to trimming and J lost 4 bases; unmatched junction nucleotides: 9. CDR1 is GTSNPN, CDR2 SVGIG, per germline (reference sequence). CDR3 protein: CAWSHGEGLADTQYF. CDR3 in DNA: TGTGCCTGGAGTCACGGGGAGGGACTGGCAGATACGCAGTATTTT. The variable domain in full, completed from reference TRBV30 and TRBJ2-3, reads SQTIHQWPATLVQPVGSPLSLECTVEGTSNPNLYWYRQAAGRGLQLLFYSVGIGQISSEVPQNLSASRPQDRQFILSSKKLLLSDSGFYLCAWSHGEGLADTQYFGPGTRLTVL.

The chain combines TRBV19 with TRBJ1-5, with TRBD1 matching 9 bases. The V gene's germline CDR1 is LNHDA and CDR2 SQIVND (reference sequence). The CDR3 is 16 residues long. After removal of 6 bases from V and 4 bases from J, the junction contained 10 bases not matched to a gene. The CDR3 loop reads CASSPSPGQGNQPQHF. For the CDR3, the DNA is TGTGCCAGTAGCCCTTCCCCGGGACAGGGAAATCAGCCCCAGCATTTT.

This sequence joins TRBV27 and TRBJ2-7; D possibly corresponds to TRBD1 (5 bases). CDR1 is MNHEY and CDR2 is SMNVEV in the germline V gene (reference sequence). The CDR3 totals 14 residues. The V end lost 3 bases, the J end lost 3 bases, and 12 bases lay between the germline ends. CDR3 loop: CASSLVDTRYEQYF. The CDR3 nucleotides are TGTGCCAGCAGTTTGGTGGACACTCGCTACGAGCAGTACTTC.

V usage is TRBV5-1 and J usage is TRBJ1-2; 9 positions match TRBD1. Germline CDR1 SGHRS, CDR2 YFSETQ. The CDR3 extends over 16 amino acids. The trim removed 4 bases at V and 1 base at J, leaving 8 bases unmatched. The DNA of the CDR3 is TGCGCCAGCAGCCTGGCCGGGACAGGGCGTAACTATGGCTACACCTTC. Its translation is CASSLAGTGRNYGYTF.

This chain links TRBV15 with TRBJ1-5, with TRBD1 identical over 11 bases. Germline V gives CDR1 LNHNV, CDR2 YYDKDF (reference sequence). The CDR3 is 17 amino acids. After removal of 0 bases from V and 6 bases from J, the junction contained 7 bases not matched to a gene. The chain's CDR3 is CATSRDSGQGAGQPQHF. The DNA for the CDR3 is TGTGCCACCAGCAGAGATAGTGGACAGGGGGCAGGTCAGCCCCAGCATTTT.

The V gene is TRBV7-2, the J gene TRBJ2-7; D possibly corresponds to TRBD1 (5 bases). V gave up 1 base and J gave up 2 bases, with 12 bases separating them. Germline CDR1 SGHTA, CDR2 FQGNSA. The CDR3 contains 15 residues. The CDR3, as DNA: TGTGCCAGCAGCTTAGTCTGGGGCAGAGCCTACGAGCAGTACTTC. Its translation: CASSLVWGRAYEQYF. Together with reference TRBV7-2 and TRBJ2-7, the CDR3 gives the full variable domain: GAGVSQSPSNKVTEKGKDVELRCDPISGHTALYWYRQSLGQGLEFLIYFQGNSAPDKSGLPSDRFSAERTGGSVSTLTIQRTQQEDSAVYLCASSLVWGRAYEQYFGPGTRLTVT.

CDR3 loop: CASSSGQGADEQFF. The CDR3, as DNA: TGCGCCAGCAGCTCTGGACAGGGGGCGGATGAGCAGTTCTTC. The V call is TRBV5-1, the J call TRBJ2-1; 11 bases line up with TRBD1. V lost 3 bases to trimming and J lost 8 bases; unmatched junction nucleotides: 4. CDR1 is SGHRS, CDR2 YFSETQ, per germline. The CDR3 contains 14 residues.

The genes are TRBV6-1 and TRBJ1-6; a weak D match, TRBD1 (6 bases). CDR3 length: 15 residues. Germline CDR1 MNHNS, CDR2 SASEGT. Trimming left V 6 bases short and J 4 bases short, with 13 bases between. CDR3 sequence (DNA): TGTGCCAGCAGGGCCGGGGACACATATAATTCACCCCTCCACTTT. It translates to CASRAGDTYNSPLHF.

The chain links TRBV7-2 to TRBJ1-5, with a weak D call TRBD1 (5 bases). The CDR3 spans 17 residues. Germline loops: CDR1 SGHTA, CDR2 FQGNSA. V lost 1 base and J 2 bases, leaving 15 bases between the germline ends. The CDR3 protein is CASSLVPRGLGNQPQHF. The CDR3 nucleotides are TGTGCCAGCAGCTTAGTCCCCCGGGGGTTAGGCAATCAGCCCCAGCATTTT.

CDR3 loop: CASSLSSRATDTQYF. CDR3 nucleotide sequence: TGTGCCAGCAGCTTGTCTTCCAGGGCCACAGATACGCAGTATTTT. The chain links TRBV5-4 to TRBJ2-3; the D gene is possibly TRBD1 (5 bases). V shed 1 base and J shed 2 bases, with 11 bases lying between them. Germline loops: CDR1 SGHNT, CDR2 YYREEE (reference sequence). The CDR3 is made up of 15 amino acids.

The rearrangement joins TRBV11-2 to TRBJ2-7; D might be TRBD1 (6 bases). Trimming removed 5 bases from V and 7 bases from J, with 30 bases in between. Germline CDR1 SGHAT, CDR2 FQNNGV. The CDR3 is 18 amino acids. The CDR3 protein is CASSVRGRSWGRTDEQYF. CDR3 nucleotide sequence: TGTGCCAGCAGCGTCCGCGGCCGCTCTTGGGGGCGGACGGATGAGCAGTACTTC.

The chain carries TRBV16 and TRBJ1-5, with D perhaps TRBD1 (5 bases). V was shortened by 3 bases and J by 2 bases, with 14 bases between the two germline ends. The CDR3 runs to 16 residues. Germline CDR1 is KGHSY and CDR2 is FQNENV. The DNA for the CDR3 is TGTGCCAGCAGCCATGGGGGTCGGGGGGGCAATCAGCCCCAGCATTTT. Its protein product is CASSHGGRGGNQPQHF.

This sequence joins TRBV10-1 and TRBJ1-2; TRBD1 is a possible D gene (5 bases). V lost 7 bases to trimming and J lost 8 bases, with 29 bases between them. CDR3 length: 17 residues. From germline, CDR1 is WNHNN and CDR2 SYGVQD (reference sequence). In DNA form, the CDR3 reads TGCGCCAGCACCCGGAGAGTTAGACAGAAAAAAAGTGGCGGCTACACCTTC. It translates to CASTRRVRQKKSGGYTF.

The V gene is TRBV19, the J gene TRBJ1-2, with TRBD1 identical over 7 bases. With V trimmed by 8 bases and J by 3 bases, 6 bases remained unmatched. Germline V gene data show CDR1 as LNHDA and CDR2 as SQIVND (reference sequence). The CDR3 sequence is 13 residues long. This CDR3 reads CASWDRNYYGYTF. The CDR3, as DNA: TGTGCCAGTTGGGACAGAAACTACTATGGCTACACCTTC.

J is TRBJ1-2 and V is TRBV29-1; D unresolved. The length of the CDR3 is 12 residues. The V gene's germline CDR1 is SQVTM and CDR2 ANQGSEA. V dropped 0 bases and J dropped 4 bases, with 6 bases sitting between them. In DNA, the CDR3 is TGCAGCGTTGAAGAGCACTTCTATGGCTACACCTTC. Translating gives CSVEEHFYGYTF. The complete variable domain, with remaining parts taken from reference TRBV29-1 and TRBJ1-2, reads SAVISQKPSRDICQRGTSLTIQCQVDSQVTMMFWYRQQPGQSLTLIATANQGSEATYESGFVIDKFPISRPNLTFSTLTVSNMSPEDSSIYLCSVEEHFYGYTFGSGTRLTVV.

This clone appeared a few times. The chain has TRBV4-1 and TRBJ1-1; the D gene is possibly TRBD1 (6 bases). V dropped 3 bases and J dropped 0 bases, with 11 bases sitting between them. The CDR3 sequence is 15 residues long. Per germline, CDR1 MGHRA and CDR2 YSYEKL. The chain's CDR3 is CASSHPGHLNTEAFF. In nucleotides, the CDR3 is TGCGCCAGCAGCCATCCGGGACACTTGAACACTGAAGCTTTCTTT.

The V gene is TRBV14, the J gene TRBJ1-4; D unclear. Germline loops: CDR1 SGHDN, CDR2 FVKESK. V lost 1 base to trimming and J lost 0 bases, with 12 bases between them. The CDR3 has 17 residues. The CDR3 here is CASSQGGGRTTNEKLFF. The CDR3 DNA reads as TGTGCCAGCAGCCAAGGTGGAGGGAGGACAACTAATGAAAAACTGTTTTTT.

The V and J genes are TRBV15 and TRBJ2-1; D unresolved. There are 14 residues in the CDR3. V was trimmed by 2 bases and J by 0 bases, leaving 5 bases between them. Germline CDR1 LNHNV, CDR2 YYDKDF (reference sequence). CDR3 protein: CATSRSSSYNEQFF. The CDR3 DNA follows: TGTGCCACCAGCAGATCGAGCTCCTACAATGAGCAGTTCTTC.

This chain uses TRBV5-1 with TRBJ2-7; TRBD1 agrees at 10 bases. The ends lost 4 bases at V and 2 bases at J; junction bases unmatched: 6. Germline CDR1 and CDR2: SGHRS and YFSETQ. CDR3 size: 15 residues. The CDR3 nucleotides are TGCGCCAGCAGCCCTCCGGGGACAGGGGCCTACGAGCAGTACTTC. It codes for CASSPPGTGAYEQYF.

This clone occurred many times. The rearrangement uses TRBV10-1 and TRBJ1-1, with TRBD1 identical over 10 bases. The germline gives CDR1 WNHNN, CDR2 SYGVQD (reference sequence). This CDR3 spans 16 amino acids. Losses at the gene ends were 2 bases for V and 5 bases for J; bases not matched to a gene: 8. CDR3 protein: CASSEEEGTGVTEAFF. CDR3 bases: TGCGCCAGCAGTGAGGAGGAGGGGACAGGGGTGACTGAAGCTTTCTTT.

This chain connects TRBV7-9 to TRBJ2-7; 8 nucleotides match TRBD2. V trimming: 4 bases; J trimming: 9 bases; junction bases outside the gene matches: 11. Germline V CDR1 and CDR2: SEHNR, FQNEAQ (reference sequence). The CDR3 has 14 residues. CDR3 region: CASSSSGGFGRQYF. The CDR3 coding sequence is TGTGCCAGCAGCTCCTCGGGGGGGTTTGGTCGGCAGTACTTC.

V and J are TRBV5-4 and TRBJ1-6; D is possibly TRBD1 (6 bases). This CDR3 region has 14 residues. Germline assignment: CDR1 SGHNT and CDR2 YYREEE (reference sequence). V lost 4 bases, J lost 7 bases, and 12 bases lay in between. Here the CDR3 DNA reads TGTGCCAGCAGCCTGGACAGTAGGAATTCACCCCTCCACTTT. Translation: CASSLDSRNSPLHF. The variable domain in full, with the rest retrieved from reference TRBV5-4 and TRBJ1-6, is ETGVTQSPTHLIKTRGQQVTLRCSSQSGHNTVSWYQQALGQGPQFIFQYYREEENGRGNFPPRFSGLQFPNYSSELNVNALELDDSALYLCASSLDSRNSPLHFGNGTRLTVT.

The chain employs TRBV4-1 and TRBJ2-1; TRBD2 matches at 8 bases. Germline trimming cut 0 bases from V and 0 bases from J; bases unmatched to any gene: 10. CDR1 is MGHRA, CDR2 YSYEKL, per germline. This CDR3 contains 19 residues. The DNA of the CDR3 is TGCGCCAGCAGCCAAGATCCAAGCGGGGGCCTCAGCTCCTACAATGAGCAGTTCTTC. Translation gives CASSQDPSGGLSSYNEQFF.

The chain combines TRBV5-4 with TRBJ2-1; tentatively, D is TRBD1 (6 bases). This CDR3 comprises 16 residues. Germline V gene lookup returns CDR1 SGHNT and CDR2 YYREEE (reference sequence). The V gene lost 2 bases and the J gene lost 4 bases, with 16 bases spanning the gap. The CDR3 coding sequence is TGTGCCAGCAGCTTAGGGGCAGGGGAACCGTACAATGAGCAGTTCTTC. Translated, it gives CASSLGAGEPYNEQFF. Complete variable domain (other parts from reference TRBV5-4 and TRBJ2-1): ETGVTQSPTHLIKTRGQQVTLRCSSQSGHNTVSWYQQALGQGPQFIFQYYREEENGRGNFPPRFSGLQFPNYSSELNVNALELDDSALYLCASSLGAGEPYNEQFFGPGTRLTVL.